These T cell receptor beta chains were read from a single sample in a study of T-cell memory formation after mild COVID-19. TCRdb re-called the 5' RACE reads with MiXCR, one entry per CDR3 protein. The profile covers around 530,000 distinct CDR3 sequences, with about 22% appearing a single time and around 7.7% taken by the ten largest. The sequenced material came from PBMCs or a T cell subset sorted from them (not recorded which). These receptors all come from an adult woman who had mild COVID-19 (a few samples of this study predate the infection). Cell type and time point are not known. Both conserved end residues are part of each CDR3. A D gene is named only where the DNA matches it firmly. Expanded clones get a size class; other rows say once, few or many, or leave the size out.

V	length	D	J	size	DNA	CDR3
TRBV20-1	11	-	TRBJ1-5	-	TGCAGTGCTAGGACGTTACAGGCCCAGCATTTT	CSARTLQAQHF
TRBV4-2	16	-	TRBJ2-3	many	TGTGCCAGCAGCCATTCCCAGCGCCCTAGCACAGATACGCAGTATTTT	CASSHSQRPSTDTQYF
TRBV5-1	16	TRBD1	TRBJ1-1	-	TGCGCCAGCAGCTCGTTGGGACAGGGTGTGAACACTGAAGCTTTCTTT	CASSSLGQGVNTEAFF
TRBV20-1	15	-	TRBJ2-2	many	TGCAGTGCTAGAGATCCTTCGGTGGGCACCGGGGAGCTGTTTTTT	CSARDPSVGTGELFF
TRBV3-1	14	-	TRBJ1-2	once	TGTGCCAGCAGCCTAAGCCAATCTGTCTATGGCTACACCTTC	CASSLSQSVYGYTF
TRBV12-3/TRBV12-4	12	-	TRBJ2-5	many	TGTGCCAGCAGTTTTTCGGGAGAGACCCAGTACTTC	CASSFSGETQYF
TRBV18	12	TRBD1	TRBJ1-1	-	TGTGCCAGCTCAACAGGGGAAACTGAAGCTTTCTTT	CASSTGETEAFF
TRBV10-2	17	TRBD2	TRBJ2-2	-	TGCGCCAGCAGTGGGGGACTAGCGGGACCTAACACCGGGGAGCTGTTTTTT	CASSGGLAGPNTGELFF
TRBV6-2/TRBV6-3	14	TRBD2	TRBJ2-1	-	TGTGCCAGCTATGGAGGACTAGCCGGGGTTGAGCAGTTCTTC	CASYGGLAGVEQFF
TRBV9	16	TRBD2	TRBJ2-3	-	TGTGCCAGCAGCGTAGAGGGGACTAGCGTGACAGATACGCAGTATTTT	CASSVEGTSVTDTQYF
TRBV7-8	17	-	TRBJ1-5	few	TGTGCCAGCAGCTTAGCGCCAGGCGGCAGGGTGAATCAGCCCCAGCATTTT	CASSLAPGGRVNQPQHF
TRBV27	16	TRBD2	TRBJ2-3	few	TGTGCCAGCTCACTGGAGCCTAGCGGCCGCACAGATACGCAGTATTTT	CASSLEPSGRTDTQYF